A selection of T cell receptor beta chains follows, all from one sample in a study of T cell responses to AZD1222 COVID-19 vaccine. Sequencing used immunoSEQ multiplex PCR; TCRdb keeps in-frame clones, though not all of them. This table holds over 100,000 clones, more than 75% found once. This sample comprised peripheral blood, obtained 28 days after the second AZD1222 dose. The receptors shown here come from an adult who received the AZD1222 COVID-19 vaccine. The CDR3 runs from the conserved cysteine through the conserved F or W. The order of the fields is clone size, J gene, D gene, V gene, CDR3 DNA, CDR3 protein. The D gene is left open where the match is weak. Only some rows state a clone size, as once, few, many or a class for expanded clones.

>NA|TRBJ2-2|NA|TRBV5-1
TGCGCCAGCAGCTTGGCGATGAACACCGGGGAGCTGTTTTTT
CASSLAMNTGELFF
>once|TRBJ2-7|NA|TRBV11-2
TGTGCCAGCAGCTTAGTTACCGGGAGTTCCTACGAGCAGTACTTC
CASSLVTGSSYEQYF
>NA|TRBJ2-5|NA|TRBV7-8
TGTGCCAGCAGCCGAAGGGACCCCCAAGAGACCCAGTACTTC
CASSRRDPQETQYF
>NA|TRBJ2-7|NA|TRBV7-2
TGTGCCAGCAGCTTAGCTAGGGGCAGGGGAGGCTACGAGCAGTACTTC
CASSLARGRGGYEQYF
>once|TRBJ2-1|TRBD2|TRBV5-1
TGCGCCAGCAGCTTGGCCCTAGCGGGAGCCTATGAGCAGTTCTTC
CASSLALAGAYEQFF
>NA|TRBJ2-1|TRBD2|TRBV5-1
TGCGCCAGCAGCTTGAGCGGCGGGAGTTACGATGAGCAGTTCTTC
CASSLSGGSYDEQFF
>few|TRBJ2-2|NA|TRBV5-4
TGTGCCAGCAGCCAGGCCCTGGGCACCGGGGAGCTGTTTTTT
CASSQALGTGELFF
>once|TRBJ2-7|NA|TRBV28
TGTGCCAGCAGGGGCCCCGGCTCCTACGAGCAGTACTTC
CASRGPGSYEQYF
>NA|TRBJ1-2|TRBD1|TRBV6-5
TGTGCCAGCAGCCGCGGACAGGGTTTGGGCTACACCTTC
CASSRGQGLGYTF
>NA|TRBJ1-5|NA|TRBV20-1
TGCAGTGCTAGTGGCTGGCAGGTGGGCAATCAGCCCCAGCATTTT
CSASGWQVGNQPQHF
>NA|TRBJ1-1|NA|TRBV6-5
TGTGCCACCGGCCGTGGGATGAACACTGAAGCTTTCTTT
CATGRGMNTEAFF
>NA|TRBJ2-6|NA|TRBV16
TGTGCCAGCAGCCAATCTGGCTCTGGGGCCAACGTCCTGACTTTC
CASSQSGSGANVLTF
>few|TRBJ2-7|TRBD1|TRBV2
TGTGCCAGCAGCCGGGACAGGACAGCCTACGAGCAGTACTTC
CASSRDRTAYEQYF
>NA|TRBJ1-1|NA|TRBV4-2
TGTGCCAGCAGCCAAGAACTAATGAACACTGAAGCTTTCTTT
CASSQELMNTEAFF
>NA|TRBJ1-1|NA|TRBV2
TGTGCCAGCAGTGCCCAGAACACTGAAGCTTTCTTT
CASSAQNTEAFF
>NA|TRBJ2-3|NA|TRBV29-1
TGCAGCGTTGCGGCCACAGGTAGCACAGATACGCAGTATTTT
CSVAATGSTDTQYF
>NA|TRBJ2-7|NA|TRBV7-9
TGTGCCAGCAGCCTAGGGTCGGCATCCTCCTACGAGCAGTACTTC
CASSLGSASSYEQYF
>NA|TRBJ2-1|TRBD2|TRBV7-3
TGTGCCAGCAGCTCGACTAGCGGAGGGAACAATGAGCAGTTCTTC
CASSSTSGGNNEQFF
>NA|TRBJ2-7|NA|TRBV3-1/TRBV3-2
TGTGCCAGCAGCCAGTACTCACAGGGTTCCTACGAGCAGTACTTC
CASSQYSQGSYEQYF
>NA|TRBJ1-5|TRBD1|TRBV27
TGTGCCAGCAGTTTATTCGGGACAGGGGATTATAGCAATCAGCCCCAGCATTTT
CASSLFGTGDYSNQPQHF
>NA|TRBJ1-1|NA|TRBV14
TGTGCCAGCAGCCAAGATCGTTTGGGGACGGCTTTCTTT
CASSQDRLGTAFF
>NA|TRBJ2-7|TRBD2|TRBV28
TGTGCCAGCAGCCTGGGGGGGGGAGTGAGCTCCTACGAGCAGTACTTC
CASSLGGGVSSYEQYF